The 15 T cell receptor beta chains given below trace back to one sample, sequenced in a study of CD8+ T cells in alopecia areata. CD4, CD8alpha, NKG2D, NKG2ACE and other markers guided sorting of pooled cutaneous lymph node cells. RNA extraction and reverse transcription yielded cDNA as sequencing template. TCRdb's copy holds only in-frame clones and misses some; the assay was immunoSEQ multiplex PCR. Observed in the sample are around 290,000 clones, none of them singletons. The sample taken for sequencing was CD4+ T cells sorted from a lymph node. The receptors stem from a C3H/HeJ mouse with alopecia areata. The mouse line has the MHC haplotype H2-k.

This clone was observed a handful of times. Germline and genes: mouse. The read is 4 residues too short to cover the CDR3 end, so that end is filled in from the germline J gene. The V call is TRBV13-3, the J call TRBJ2-5; a weak D match, TRBD2 (5 bases). CDR1 is NNHDY, CDR2 SYVADS, per germline. The V gene lost 5 bases and the J gene lost 0 bases, with 10 bases spanning the gap. The length of the CDR3 is 14 residues. CDR3 in amino acids: CASSALGNQDTQYF. CDR3 bases read: TGTGCCAGCAGCGCTCTGGGAAACCAAGAC.

Of note for this clone: Genes and germline come from the mouse. The read finishes 4 residues shy of the CDR3 end, and the germline J gene is used to complete it. The chain recombines TRBV14 with TRBJ2-7, with TRBD2 identical over 10 bases. Per the germline V gene, CDR1 is SGHDT and CDR2 is FRDEAV. The CDR3 has 14 residues. The CDR3 spells CASSLGDWGYEQYF. The sequenced part of the CDR3 DNA is TGTGCCAGCAGTTTGGGGGACTGGGGTTAT.

In regard to this clone: Germline and genes: mouse. The read terminates 4 residues before the CDR3 end, so the remaining end is supplied by the germline J gene. The same CDR3 arises from other DNA sequences in this sample as well. The chain has TRBV19 and TRBJ2-7; 8 bases match TRBD1. Germline CDR1 FNHDT, CDR2 SITEND (reference sequence). The CDR3 spans 13 residues. The part of the CDR3 DNA that was read is TGTGCCAGCAGTATACAGGGGGCTTAT. Its protein is CASSIQGAY. Given in full, the CDR3 is CASSIQGAYEQYF.

As concerns this clone: Gene names denote mouse genes. The read terminates 4 residues ahead of where the CDR3 ends, so the germline J gene completes it. The chain links TRBV31 to TRBJ2-1; D is possibly TRBD1 (6 bases). The CDR3 covers 15 residues. Per germline, CDR1 GKSSPN and CDR2 SITVG. Deletions cut 0 bases from V and 0 bases from J, with 9 bases between. The CDR3 DNA, read in part, is TGTGCCTGGAGTCTAGACAGGCATAACTATGCT. Its translation: CAWSLDRHNYA. The entire CDR3 reads CAWSLDRHNYAEQFF.

This clone has only a few counts. Each gene name is a mouse one. Coverage ceases 4 residues before the CDR3 finishes, and the germline J gene fills in the end. The V call is TRBV13-1, the J call TRBJ2-5; 7 nucleotides agree with TRBD1. Germline V gene data show CDR1 as NSHNY and CDR2 as SYGAGN. This CDR3 comprises 15 residues. V lost 3 bases to trimming and J lost 0 bases; unmatched junction nucleotides: 4. The sequenced part of the CDR3 DNA is TGTGCCAGCAGTGTCCGGGACAGTAACCAAGAC. Translated, it gives CASSVRDSNQD. The CDR3 in its entirety is CASSVRDSNQDTQYF.

This clone was detected a few times. Genes and germline come from the mouse. The read comes to an end 4 residues before the CDR3 does, leaving the germline J gene to fill in the end. The J gene is TRBJ1-1, the V gene TRBV1; 10 bases fit TRBD1. V lost 1 base, J lost 3 bases, and 2 bases stayed unmatched. CDR1 and CDR2 (germline): NSQYPW, LRSPGD (reference sequence). This CDR3 spans 15 amino acids. Partial CDR3 DNA: TGCACCTGCAGTGCAGGGACAGGGGGATACACA. Translated, it gives CTCSAGTGGYT. In full, the CDR3 reads CTCSAGTGGYTEVFF.

With respect to this clone: Genes and germline come from the mouse. The CDR3 end is not reached by the read, which stops 3 residues before it; the germline J gene fills it in. The chain couples TRBV13-1 to TRBJ1-6; 7 bases are a match to TRBD1. TRBJ1-6 is an open reading frame whose function is uncertain. The V gene's germline CDR1 is NSHNY and CDR2 SYGAGN. CDR3 length equals 14 residues. Trimming at V came to 4 bases and at J to 5 bases, leaving 3 bases not matched to a gene. This CDR3 reads CASSLGTDNSPLYF. CDR3 DNA, as far as it was read: TGTGCCAGCAGTCTCGGGACAGATAATTCGCCC.

Concerning this clone: These gene names are mouse names. The CDR3 end falls 4 residues outside the read, so it is completed with the germline J gene. The identical CDR3 is also encoded by other nucleotide sequences in the sample. This chain joins TRBV19 and TRBJ2-7, with D tentatively TRBD1 (5 bases). With 4 bases removed from V and 0 bases from J, the gap between germline ends came to 8 bases. This CDR3 contains 13 residues. From germline, CDR1 is FNHDT and CDR2 SITEND (reference sequence). CDR3 protein: CASSRQSSYEQYF. CDR3 DNA (partial): TGTGCCAGCAGTCGACAGAGCTCCTAT.

Details on this clone: Here the gene names and germline are mouse. The CDR3 end lies 4 residues beyond the end of the read and is filled in from the germline J gene. The chain carries TRBV19 and TRBJ2-1, with 7 bases lining up with TRBD1. Unmatched junction bases numbered 4, after V lost 5 bases and J lost 5 bases. Per the germline V gene, CDR1 is FNHDT and CDR2 is SITEND (reference sequence). The length of the CDR3 is 13 residues. Here the CDR3 reads CASSNRGDAEQFF. The DNA read from the CDR3 is TGTGCCAGCAGCAACAGGGGCGATGCT.

This clone was counted only a few times. Germline and genes here are mouse. The sequence runs out 4 residues before the end of the CDR3; the remainder is reconstructed from the germline J gene. Different DNA sequences within this sample yield the same CDR3. The chain joins TRBV5 to TRBJ2-1; tentatively, D is TRBD2 (7 bases). The CDR3 consists of 15 residues. The germline V and J ends were trimmed by 1 base and 3 bases, with 10 bases remaining between them. Germline V lookup: CDR1 LGHNA, CDR2 YNLKQL (reference sequence). The CDR3 is CASSQAGGLYAEQFF. CDR3 bases read: TGTGCCAGCAGCCAAGCTGGGGGCCTCTATGCT.

Only a few counts were recorded for this clone. Genes here carry mouse names. The CDR3 end is not reached by the read, which stops 4 residues before it; the germline J gene fills it in. The rearrangement uses TRBV13-1 and TRBJ1-2, with a tentative D call TRBD1 (6 bases). The CDR3 loop spans 13 amino acids. From germline, CDR1 is NSHNY and CDR2 SYGAGN. V was trimmed by 4 bases and J by 4 bases, leaving 11 bases between them. This CDR3 reads CASSRTGISDYTF. The sequenced CDR3 bases are TGTGCCAGCAGTCGTACAGGGATCTCC.

For this clone: These gene names are mouse names. The read comes to an end 4 residues before the CDR3 does, leaving the germline J gene to fill in the end. V usage is TRBV13-3 and J usage is TRBJ1-2; the match to TRBD1 covers 7 bases. J gave up 4 bases and V 3 bases, and 6 bases lay outside the gene matches. Germline loops: CDR1 NNHDY, CDR2 SYVADS. The CDR3 runs to 14 residues. The DNA read from the CDR3 is TGTGCCAGCAGTGTGACAGGGTCGGGCTCC. Its protein product is CASSVTGSGS. The entire CDR3 protein is CASSVTGSGSDYTF.

A word on this clone: The genes and germline here are from mouse. The sequenced fragment ends 4 residues before the CDR3 boundary, so the rest is inferred from the germline J gene. Other DNA sequences from this sample encode an identical CDR3 as well. The chain carries TRBV31 and TRBJ1-2, with D possibly TRBD1 on 6 matching bases. Germline V gene sequence: CDR1 GKSSPN, CDR2 SITVG. The CDR3 totals 15 residues. Deletions cut 0 bases from V and 0 bases from J, with 11 bases between. CDR3 DNA (partial): TGTGCCTGGAGTCTAAGGGGACATGCAAACTCC. As protein: CAWSLRGHANS. The entire CDR3 reads CAWSLRGHANSDYTF.

Details on this clone: Mouse germline and gene names are used. The read ends 4 residues early relative to the CDR3; the germline J gene fills the gap. The sample has other DNA sequences that encode this CDR3 too. This chain joins TRBV19 and TRBJ2-3, with 9 nucleotides matching TRBD2. With 4 bases clipped from V and 0 bases from J, the junction kept 6 bases outside the gene matches. Germline V gene data show CDR1 as FNHDT and CDR2 as SITEND (reference sequence). This CDR3 has 16 amino acids. The CDR3 region is CASSLDWGTSAETLYF. The DNA read from the CDR3 is TGTGCCAGCAGTCTCGACTGGGGGACTAGTGCAGAA.

Details on this clone: Gene names refer to mouse genes. The read falls 4 residues short of the CDR3 end, and the missing part is taken from the germline J gene. This chain uses TRBV13-3 with TRBJ2-5; 10 nucleotides agree with TRBD1. Germline V gene sequence: CDR1 NNHDY, CDR2 SYVADS. This CDR3 has 14 amino acids. CDR3 DNA (partial): TGTGCCAGCAGTTATGACAGGGGGCGAGAC. It translates to CASSYDRGRD. The whole CDR3 protein is CASSYDRGRDTQYF.